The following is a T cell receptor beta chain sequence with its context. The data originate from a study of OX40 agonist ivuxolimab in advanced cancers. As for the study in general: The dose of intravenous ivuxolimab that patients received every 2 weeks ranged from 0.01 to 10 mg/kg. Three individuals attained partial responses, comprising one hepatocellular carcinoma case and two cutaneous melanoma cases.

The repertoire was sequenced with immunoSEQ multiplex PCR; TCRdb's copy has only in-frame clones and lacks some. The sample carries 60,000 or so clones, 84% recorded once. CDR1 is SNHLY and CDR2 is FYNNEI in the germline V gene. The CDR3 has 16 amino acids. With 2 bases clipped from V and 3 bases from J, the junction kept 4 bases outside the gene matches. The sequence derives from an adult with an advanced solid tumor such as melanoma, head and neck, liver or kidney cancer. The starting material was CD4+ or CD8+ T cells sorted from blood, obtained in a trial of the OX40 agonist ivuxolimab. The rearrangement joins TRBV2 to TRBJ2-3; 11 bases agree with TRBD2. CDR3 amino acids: CASSERTSGGTDTQYF. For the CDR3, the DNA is TGTGCCAGCAGTGAAAGAACTAGCGGGGGTACAGATACGCAGTATTTT.